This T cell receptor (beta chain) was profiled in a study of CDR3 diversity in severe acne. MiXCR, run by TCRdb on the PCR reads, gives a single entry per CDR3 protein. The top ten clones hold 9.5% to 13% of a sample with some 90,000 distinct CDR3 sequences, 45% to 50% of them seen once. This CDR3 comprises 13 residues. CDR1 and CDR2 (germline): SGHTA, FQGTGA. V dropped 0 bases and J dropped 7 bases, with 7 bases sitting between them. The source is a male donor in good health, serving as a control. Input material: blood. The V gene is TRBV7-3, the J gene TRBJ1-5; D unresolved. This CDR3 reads CASSLTTRQPQHF. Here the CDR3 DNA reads TGTGCCAGCAGCTTAACGACGCGGCAGCCCCAGCATTTT.